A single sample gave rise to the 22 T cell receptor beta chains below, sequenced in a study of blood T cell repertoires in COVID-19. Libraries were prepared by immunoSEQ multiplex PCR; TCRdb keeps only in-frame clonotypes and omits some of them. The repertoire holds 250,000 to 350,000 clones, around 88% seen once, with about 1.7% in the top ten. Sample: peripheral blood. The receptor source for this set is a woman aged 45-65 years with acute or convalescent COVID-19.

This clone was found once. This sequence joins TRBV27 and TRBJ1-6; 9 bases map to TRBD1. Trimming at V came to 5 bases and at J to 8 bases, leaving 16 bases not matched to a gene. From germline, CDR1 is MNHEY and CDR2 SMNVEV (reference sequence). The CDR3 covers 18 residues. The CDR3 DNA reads TGTGCCAGCAGTCTCCTGGGACAGGGATGGGCTTCTCATTCACCCCTCCACTTT. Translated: CASSLLGQGWASHSPLHF.

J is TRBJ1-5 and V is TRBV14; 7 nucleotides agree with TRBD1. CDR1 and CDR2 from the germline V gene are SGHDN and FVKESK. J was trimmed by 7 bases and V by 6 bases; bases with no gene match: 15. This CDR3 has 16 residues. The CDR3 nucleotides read TGTGCCAGCAGGACGACGACTAGGGGGCCAATACAGCCCCAGCATTTT. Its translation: CASRTTTRGPIQPQHF. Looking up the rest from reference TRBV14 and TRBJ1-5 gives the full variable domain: EAGVTQFPSHSVIEKGQTVTLRCDPISGHDNLYWYRRVMGKEIKFLLHFVKESKQDESGMPNNRFLAERTGGTYSTLKVQPAELEDSGVYFCASRTTTRGPIQPQHFGDGTRLSIL.

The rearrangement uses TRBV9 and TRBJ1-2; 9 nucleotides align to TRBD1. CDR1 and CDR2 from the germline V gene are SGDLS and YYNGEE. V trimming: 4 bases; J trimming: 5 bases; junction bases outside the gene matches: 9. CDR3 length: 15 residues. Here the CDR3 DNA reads TGTGCCAGCAGCCCCATGACAGGGGGGCATTATGGCTACACCTTC. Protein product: CASSPMTGGHYGYTF.

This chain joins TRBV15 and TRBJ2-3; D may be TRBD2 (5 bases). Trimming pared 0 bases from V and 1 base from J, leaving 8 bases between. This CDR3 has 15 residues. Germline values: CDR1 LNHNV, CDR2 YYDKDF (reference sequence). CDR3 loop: CATSRDGVGTDTQYF. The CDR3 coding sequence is TGTGCCACCAGCAGAGACGGGGTGGGCACAGATACGCAGTATTTT. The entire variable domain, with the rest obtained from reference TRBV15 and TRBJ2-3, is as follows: DAMVIQNPRYQVTQFGKPVTLSCSQTLNHNVMYWYQQKSSQAPKLLFHYYDKDFNNEADTPDNFQSRRPNTSFCFLDIRSPGLGDTAMYLCATSRDGVGTDTQYFGPGTRLTVL.

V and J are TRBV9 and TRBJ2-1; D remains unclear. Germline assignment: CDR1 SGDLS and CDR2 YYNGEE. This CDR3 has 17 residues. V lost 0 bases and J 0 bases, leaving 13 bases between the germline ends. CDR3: CASSVAVQQSSYNEQFF. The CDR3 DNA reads TGTGCCAGCAGCGTAGCCGTACAGCAGAGCTCCTACAATGAGCAGTTCTTC.

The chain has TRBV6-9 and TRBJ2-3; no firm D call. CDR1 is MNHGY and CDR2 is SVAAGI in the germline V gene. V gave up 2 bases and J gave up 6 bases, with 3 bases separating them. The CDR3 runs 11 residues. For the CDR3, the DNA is TGTGCCAGCAGTTATGAGGATACGCAGTATTTT. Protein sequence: CASSYEDTQYF.

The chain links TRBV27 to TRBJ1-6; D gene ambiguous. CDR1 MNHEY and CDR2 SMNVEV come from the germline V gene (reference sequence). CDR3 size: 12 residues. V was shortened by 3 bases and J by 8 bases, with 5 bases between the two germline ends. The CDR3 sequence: CASSLEDSPLHF. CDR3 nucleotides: TGTGCCAGCAGTTTGGAGGATTCACCCCTCCACTTT.

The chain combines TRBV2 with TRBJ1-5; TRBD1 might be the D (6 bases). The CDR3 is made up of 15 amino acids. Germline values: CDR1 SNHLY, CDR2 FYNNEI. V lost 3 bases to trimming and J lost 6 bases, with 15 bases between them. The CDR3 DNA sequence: TGTGCCAGCAGTGACAGGGGCACGACGCTTCAGCCCCAGCATTTT. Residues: CASSDRGTTLQPQHF.

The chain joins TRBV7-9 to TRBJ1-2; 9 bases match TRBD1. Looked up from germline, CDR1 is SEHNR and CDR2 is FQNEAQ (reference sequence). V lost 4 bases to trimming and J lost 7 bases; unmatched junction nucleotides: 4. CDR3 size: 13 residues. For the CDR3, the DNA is TGTGCCAGCAGCTGGGGACAGGGTCGTGGCTACACCTTC. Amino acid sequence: CASSWGQGRGYTF.

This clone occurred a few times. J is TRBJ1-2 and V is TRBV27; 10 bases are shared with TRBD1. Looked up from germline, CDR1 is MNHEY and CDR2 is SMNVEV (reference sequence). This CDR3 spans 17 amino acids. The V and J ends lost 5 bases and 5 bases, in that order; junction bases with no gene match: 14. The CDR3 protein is CASSPTGWDRGYYGYTF. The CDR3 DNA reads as TGTGCCAGCAGTCCAACCGGGTGGGACAGGGGATATTATGGCTACACCTTC.

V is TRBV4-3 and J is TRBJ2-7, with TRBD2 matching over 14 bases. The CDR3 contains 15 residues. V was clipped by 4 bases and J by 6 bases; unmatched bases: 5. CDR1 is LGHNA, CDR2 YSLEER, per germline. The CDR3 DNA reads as TGCGCCAGCAGCCTCGGGACTAGCGGGAGACCCGAGCAGTACTTC. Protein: CASSLGTSGRPEQYF.

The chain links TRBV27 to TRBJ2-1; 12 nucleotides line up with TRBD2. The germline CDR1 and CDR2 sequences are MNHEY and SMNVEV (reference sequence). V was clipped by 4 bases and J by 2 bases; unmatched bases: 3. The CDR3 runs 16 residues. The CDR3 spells CASSYTSGRPYNEQFF. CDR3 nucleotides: TGTGCCAGCAGTTACACTAGCGGGAGGCCCTACAATGAGCAGTTCTTC.

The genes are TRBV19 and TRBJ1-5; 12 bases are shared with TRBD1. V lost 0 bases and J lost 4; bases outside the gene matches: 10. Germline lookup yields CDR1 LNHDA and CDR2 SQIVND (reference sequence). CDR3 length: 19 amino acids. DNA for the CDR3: TGTGCCAGTAGTATAGACCCCCTGGGGACAGGGGGCTATAATCAGCCCCAGCATTTT. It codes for CASSIDPLGTGGYNQPQHF.

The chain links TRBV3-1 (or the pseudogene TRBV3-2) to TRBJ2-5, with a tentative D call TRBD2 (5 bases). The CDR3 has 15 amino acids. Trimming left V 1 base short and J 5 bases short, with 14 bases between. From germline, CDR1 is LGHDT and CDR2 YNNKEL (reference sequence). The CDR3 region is CASSQGSGVRETQYF. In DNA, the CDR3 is TGTGCCAGCAGCCAAGGGTCCGGGGTCAGGGAGACCCAGTACTTC.

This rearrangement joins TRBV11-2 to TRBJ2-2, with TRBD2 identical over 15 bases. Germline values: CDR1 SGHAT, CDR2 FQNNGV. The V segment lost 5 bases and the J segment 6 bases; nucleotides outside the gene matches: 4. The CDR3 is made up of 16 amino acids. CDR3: CASSAGLAGGPGELFF. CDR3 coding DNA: TGTGCCAGCAGCGCGGGACTAGCGGGAGGACCCGGGGAGCTGTTTTTT.

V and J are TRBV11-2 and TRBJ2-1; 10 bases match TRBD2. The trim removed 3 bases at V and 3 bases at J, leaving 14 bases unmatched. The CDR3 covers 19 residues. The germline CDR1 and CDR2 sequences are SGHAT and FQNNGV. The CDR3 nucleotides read TGTGCCAGCAGCTTTAGGGGCCTAGGACTAGCGGTCTACTACAATGAGCAGTTCTTC. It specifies CASSFRGLGLAVYYNEQFF.

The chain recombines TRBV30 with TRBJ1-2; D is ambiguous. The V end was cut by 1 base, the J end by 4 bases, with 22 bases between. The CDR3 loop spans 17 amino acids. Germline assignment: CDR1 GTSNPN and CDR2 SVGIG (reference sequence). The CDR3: CAWSAPEEGGMGYGYTF. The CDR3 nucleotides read TGTGCCTGGAGTGCCCCGGAGGAGGGAGGGATGGGCTATGGCTACACCTTC.

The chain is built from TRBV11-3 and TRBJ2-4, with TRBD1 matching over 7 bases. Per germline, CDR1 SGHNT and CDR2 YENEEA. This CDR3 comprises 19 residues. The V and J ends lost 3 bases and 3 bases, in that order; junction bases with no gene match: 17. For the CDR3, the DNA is TGTGCCAGCAGCTTTTCGTTGCGGGCACCGGGGACAGACAAAAACATTCAGTACTTC. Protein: CASSFSLRAPGTDKNIQYF.

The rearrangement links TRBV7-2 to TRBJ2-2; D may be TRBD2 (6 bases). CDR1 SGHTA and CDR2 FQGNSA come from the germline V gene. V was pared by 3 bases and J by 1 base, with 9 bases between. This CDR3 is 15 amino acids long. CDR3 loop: CASSLTSGNTGELFF. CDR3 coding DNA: TGTGCCAGCAGCTTGACTAGTGGGAACACCGGGGAGCTGTTTTTT.

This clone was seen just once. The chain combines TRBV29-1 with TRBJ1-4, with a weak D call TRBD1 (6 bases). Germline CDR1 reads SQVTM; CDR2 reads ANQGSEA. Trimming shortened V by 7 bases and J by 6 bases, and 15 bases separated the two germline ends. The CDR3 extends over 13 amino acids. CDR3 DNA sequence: TGCAGCGCGATTGACAGGACTTATGAAAAACTGTTTTTT. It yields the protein CSAIDRTYEKLFF.

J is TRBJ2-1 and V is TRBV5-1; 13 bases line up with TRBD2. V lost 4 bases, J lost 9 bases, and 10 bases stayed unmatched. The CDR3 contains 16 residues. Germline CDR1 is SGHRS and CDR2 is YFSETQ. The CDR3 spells CASSQNGLAGEAEQFF. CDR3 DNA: TGCGCCAGCAGCCAGAACGGACTAGCGGGAGAGGCTGAGCAGTTCTTC.

As DNA, the CDR3 is TGCAGTGCTAGTAGTCGGACTAGCGGGGCGCAAGATACGCAGTATTTT. Protein: CSASSRTSGAQDTQYF. This chain uses TRBV20-1 with TRBJ2-3, with 12 nucleotides matching TRBD2. The trim removed 3 bases at V and 5 bases at J, leaving 9 bases unmatched. The CDR3 is 16 amino acids. Looked up from germline, CDR1 is DFQATT and CDR2 is SNEGSKA (reference sequence).